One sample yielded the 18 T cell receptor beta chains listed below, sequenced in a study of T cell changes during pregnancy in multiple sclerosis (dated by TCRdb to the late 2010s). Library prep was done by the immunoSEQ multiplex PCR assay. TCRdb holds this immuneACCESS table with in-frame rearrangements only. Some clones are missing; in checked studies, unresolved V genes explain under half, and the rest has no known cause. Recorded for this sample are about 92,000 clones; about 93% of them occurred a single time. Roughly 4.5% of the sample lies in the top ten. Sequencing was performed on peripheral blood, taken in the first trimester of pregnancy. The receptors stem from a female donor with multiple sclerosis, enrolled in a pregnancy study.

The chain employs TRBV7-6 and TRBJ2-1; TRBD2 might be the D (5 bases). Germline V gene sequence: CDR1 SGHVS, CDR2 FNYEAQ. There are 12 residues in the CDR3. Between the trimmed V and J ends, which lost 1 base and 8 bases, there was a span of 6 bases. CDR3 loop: CASSLVGDEQFF. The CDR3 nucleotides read TGTGCCAGCAGCTTAGTGGGAGATGAGCAGTTCTTC.

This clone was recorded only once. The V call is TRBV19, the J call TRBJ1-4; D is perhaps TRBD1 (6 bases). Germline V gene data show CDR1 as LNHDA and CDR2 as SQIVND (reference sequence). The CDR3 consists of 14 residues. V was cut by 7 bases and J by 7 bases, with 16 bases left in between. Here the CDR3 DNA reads TGTGCCAGTATGGGGGGGCAGTCAGCTGAAAAACTGTTTTTT. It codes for CASMGGQSAEKLFF. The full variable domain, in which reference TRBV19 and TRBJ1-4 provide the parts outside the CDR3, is DGGITQSPKYLFRKEGQNVTLSCEQNLNHDAMYWYRQDPGQGLRLIYYSQIVNDFQKGDIAEGYSVSREKKESFPLTVTSAQKNPTAFYLCASMGGQSAEKLFFGSGTQLSVL.

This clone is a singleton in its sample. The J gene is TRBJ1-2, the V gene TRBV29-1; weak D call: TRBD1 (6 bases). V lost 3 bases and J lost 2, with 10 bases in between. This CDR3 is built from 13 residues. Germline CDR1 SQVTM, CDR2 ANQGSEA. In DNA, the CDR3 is TGCAGCGTTGATAGGACAGACAACTATGGCTACACCTTC. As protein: CSVDRTDNYGYTF.

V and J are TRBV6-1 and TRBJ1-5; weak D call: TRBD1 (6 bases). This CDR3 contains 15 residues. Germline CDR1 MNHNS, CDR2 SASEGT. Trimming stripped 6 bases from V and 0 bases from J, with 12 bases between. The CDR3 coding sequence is TGTGCCAGCAGACTGGACAGTCGTAGCAATCAGCCCCAGCATTTT. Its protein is CASRLDSRSNQPQHF.

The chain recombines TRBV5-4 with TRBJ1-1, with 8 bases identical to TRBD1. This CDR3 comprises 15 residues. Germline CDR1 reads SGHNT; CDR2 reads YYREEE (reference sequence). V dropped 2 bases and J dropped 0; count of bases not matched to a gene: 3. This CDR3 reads CASSFRQGMNTEAFF. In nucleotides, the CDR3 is TGTGCCAGCAGCTTCCGACAGGGGATGAACACTGAAGCTTTCTTT.

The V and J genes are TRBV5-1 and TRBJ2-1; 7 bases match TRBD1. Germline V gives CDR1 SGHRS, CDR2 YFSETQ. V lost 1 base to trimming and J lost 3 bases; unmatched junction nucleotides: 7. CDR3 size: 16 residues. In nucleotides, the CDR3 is TGCGCCAGCAGCTTGACAGGGGCGCGGTACTACAATGAGCAGTTCTTC. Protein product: CASSLTGARYYNEQFF.

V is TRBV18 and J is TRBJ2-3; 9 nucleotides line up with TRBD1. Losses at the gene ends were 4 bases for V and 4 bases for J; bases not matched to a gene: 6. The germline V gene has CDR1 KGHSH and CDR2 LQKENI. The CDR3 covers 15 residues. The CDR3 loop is CASSLTGTGSDTQYF. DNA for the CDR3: TGTGCCAGCTCACTTACCGGGACAGGGTCAGATACGCAGTATTTT.

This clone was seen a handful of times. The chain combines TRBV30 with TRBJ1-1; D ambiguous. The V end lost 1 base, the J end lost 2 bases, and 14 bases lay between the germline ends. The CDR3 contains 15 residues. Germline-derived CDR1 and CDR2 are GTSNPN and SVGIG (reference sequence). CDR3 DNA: TGTGCCTGGAGTGCCCTTCAGGTTTCCAACACTGAAGCTTTCTTT. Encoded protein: CAWSALQVSNTEAFF.

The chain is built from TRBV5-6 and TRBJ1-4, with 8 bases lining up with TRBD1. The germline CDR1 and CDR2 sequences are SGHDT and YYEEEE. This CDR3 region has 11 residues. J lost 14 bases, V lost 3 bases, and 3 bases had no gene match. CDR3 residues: CASSSTGALFF. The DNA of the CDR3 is TGTGCCAGCAGCTCGACAGGGGCTCTGTTTTTT.

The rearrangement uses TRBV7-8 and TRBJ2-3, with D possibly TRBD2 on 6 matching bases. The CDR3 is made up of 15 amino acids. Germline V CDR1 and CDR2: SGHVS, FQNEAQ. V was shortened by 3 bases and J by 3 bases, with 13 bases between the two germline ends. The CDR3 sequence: CASSLRRGETDTQYF. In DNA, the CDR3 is TGTGCCAGCAGCTTGCGGCGGGGTGAGACAGATACGCAGTATTTT.

The CDR3 here is CASSRGVADYGYTF. CDR3 DNA sequence: TGCGCCAGCAGCCGGGGGGTGGCTGACTATGGCTACACCTTC. The rearrangement links TRBV5-1 to TRBJ1-2; D might be TRBD1 (5 bases). The V and J ends lost 4 bases and 3 bases respectively, with 13 bases between them. This CDR3 comprises 14 residues. In germline, CDR1 is SGHRS, CDR2 YFSETQ.

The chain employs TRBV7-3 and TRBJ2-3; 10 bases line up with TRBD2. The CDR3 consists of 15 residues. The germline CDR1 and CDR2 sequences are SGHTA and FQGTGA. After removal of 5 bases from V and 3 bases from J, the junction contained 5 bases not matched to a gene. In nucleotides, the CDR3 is TGTGCCAGCAGCCATAGCGGGGGGTTTACAGATACGCAGTATTTT. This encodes CASSHSGGFTDTQYF.

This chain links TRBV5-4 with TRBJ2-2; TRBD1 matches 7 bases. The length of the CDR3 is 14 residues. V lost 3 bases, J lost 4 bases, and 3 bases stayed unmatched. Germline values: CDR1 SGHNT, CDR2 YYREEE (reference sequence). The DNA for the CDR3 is TGTGCCAGCAGCTGGGACAGAGGCACCGGGGAGCTGTTTTTT. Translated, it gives CASSWDRGTGELFF.

The CDR3 protein is CASSSPGQSYEQYF. The CDR3 nucleotides read TGTGCCAGCAGCTCTCCGGGACAGTCCTACGAGCAGTACTTC. This rearrangement joins TRBV13 to TRBJ2-7, with 7 bases that match TRBD1. J lost 1 base, V lost 4 bases, and 4 bases had no gene match. The CDR3 spans 14 residues. Germline values: CDR1 PRHDT, CDR2 FYEKMQ (reference sequence).

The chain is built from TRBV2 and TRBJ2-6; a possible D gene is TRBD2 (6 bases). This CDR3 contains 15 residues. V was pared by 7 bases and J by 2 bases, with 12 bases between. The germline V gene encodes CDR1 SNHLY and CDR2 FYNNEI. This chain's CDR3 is CASKESGAGANVLTF. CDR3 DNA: TGTGCCAGCAAAGAGTCGGGGGCTGGGGCCAACGTCCTGACTTTC.

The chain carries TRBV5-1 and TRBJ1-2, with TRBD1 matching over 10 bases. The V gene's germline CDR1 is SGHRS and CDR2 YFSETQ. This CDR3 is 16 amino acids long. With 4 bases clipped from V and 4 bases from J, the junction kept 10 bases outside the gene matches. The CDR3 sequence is CASSAGTGEEGYGYTF. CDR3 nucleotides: TGCGCCAGCAGCGCAGGGACAGGGGAAGAAGGCTATGGCTACACCTTC.

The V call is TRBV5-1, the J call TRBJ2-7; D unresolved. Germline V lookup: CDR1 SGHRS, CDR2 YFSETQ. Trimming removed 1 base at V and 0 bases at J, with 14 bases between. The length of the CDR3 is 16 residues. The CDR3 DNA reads TGCGCCAGCAGCTTGTCTGTCGGGTCAAGCTCCTACGAGCAGTACTTC. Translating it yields CASSLSVGSSSYEQYF.

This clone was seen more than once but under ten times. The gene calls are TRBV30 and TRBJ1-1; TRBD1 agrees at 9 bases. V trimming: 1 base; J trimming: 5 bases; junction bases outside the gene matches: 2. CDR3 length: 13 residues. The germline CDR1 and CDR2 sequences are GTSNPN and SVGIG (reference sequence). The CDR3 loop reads CAWSAGQGTEAFF. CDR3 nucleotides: TGTGCCTGGAGTGCGGGACAGGGAACTGAAGCTTTCTTT.